One sample yielded the 9 T cell receptor beta chains listed below, sequenced in a study of blood T cell repertoires in COVID-19. Clones were read by immunoSEQ multiplex PCR, and TCRdb kept only the in-frame ones, dropping some. The profile shows roughly 220,000 clones, around 83% of them singletons. Sequencing was carried out using peripheral blood. Receptors originate from a man between 50 and 59 years old who had recovered from COVID-19.

V gene TRBV11-2 combines with J gene TRBJ1-1; 8 positions match TRBD1. After removal of 4 bases from V and 5 bases from J, the junction contained 9 bases not matched to a gene. The germline V gene has CDR1 SGHAT and CDR2 FQNNGV. This CDR3 comprises 15 residues. CDR3 sequence reads: CASSSIGQGGTEAFF. For the CDR3, the DNA is TGTGCCAGCAGCTCAATCGGACAGGGTGGAACTGAAGCTTTCTTT.

The J gene is TRBJ1-1, the V gene TRBV3-1 (or the pseudogene TRBV3-2); D might be TRBD1 (6 bases). Deletions cut 5 bases from V and 2 bases from J, with 12 bases between. Germline CDR1 LGHDT, CDR2 YNNKEL (reference sequence). The length of the CDR3 is 14 residues. CDR3 coding DNA: TGTGCCAGCAGCGCCCACAGGGACAACACTGAAGCTTTCTTT. This encodes CASSAHRDNTEAFF.

The chain employs TRBV28 and TRBJ2-7, with 11 bases fitting TRBD1. CDR1 MDHEN and CDR2 SYDVKM come from the germline V gene. Losses at the gene ends were 8 bases for V and 3 bases for J; bases not matched to a gene: 9. The CDR3 contains 15 residues. CDR3 sequence: CASCYIGTGGYEQYF. DNA for the CDR3: TGTGCCAGCTGTTATATCGGGACAGGGGGCTACGAGCAGTACTTC. The complete variable domain, with remaining parts taken from reference TRBV28 and TRBJ2-7, reads DVKVTQSSRYLVKRTGEKVFLECVQDMDHENMFWYRQDPGLGLRLIYFSYDVKMKEKGDIPEGYSVSREKKERFSLILESASTNQTSMYLCASCYIGTGGYEQYFGPGTRLTVT.

The chain recombines TRBV11-2 with TRBJ2-5, with D maybe TRBD1 (5 bases). V was clipped by 1 base and J by 3 bases, with 6 bases between them. There are 13 residues in the CDR3. CDR1 SGHAT and CDR2 FQNNGV come from the germline V gene. DNA of the CDR3: TGTGCCAGCAGCTTAGTCAGGGAAGAGACCCAGTACTTC. Translation gives CASSLVREETQYF.

The gene calls are TRBV20-1 and TRBJ2-7, with TRBD2 as a possible D gene (5 bases). Germline V gene lookup returns CDR1 DFQATT and CDR2 SNEGSKA (reference sequence). Trimming cost V 3 bases and J 6 bases, with 9 bases left between them. This CDR3 contains 11 residues. CDR3 in DNA: TGCAGTGCTAGCGGACTGCTCGAGCAGTACTTC. Protein sequence: CSASGLLEQYF.

V usage is TRBV28 and J usage is TRBJ2-1; weak D call: TRBD1 (7 bases). The CDR3 extends over 14 amino acids. V was clipped by 2 bases and J by 8 bases, with 13 bases between them. From germline, CDR1 is MDHEN and CDR2 SYDVKM. DNA for the CDR3: TGTGCCAGCAGTTTAGGAGGGGGCCGGCATGAGCAGTTCTTC. Protein sequence: CASSLGGGRHEQFF.

The chain combines TRBV2 with TRBJ1-3, with TRBD1 identical over 11 bases. The CDR3 sequence is 15 residues long. With 6 bases clipped from V and 3 bases from J, the junction kept 4 bases outside the gene matches. Germline CDR1 and CDR2: SNHLY and FYNNEI. The DNA for the CDR3 is TGTGCCAGCAGAGGACAGGGGGCAGTTGGAAACACCATATATTTT. Translation gives CASRGQGAVGNTIYF.

The V gene is TRBV28, the J gene TRBJ2-1, with 10 bases lining up with TRBD2. This CDR3 has 15 amino acids. Per germline, CDR1 MDHEN and CDR2 SYDVKM. The V gene end was trimmed by 4 bases and the J gene end by 3 bases; junction bases not matched to a gene: 3. The CDR3 loop is CASSSAGGIYNEQFF. DNA for the CDR3: TGTGCCAGCAGTTCAGCGGGAGGGATCTACAATGAGCAGTTCTTC.

The rearrangement links TRBV11-2 to TRBJ2-7, with 10 nucleotides matching TRBD1. V lost 5 bases and J lost 1; bases outside the gene matches: 8. CDR1 SGHAT and CDR2 FQNNGV come from the germline V gene. CDR3 length: 16 amino acids. CDR3 residues: CASSLGQGGFSYEQYF. CDR3 coding DNA: TGTGCCAGCAGCCTAGGACAGGGGGGGTTTTCCTACGAGCAGTACTTC.